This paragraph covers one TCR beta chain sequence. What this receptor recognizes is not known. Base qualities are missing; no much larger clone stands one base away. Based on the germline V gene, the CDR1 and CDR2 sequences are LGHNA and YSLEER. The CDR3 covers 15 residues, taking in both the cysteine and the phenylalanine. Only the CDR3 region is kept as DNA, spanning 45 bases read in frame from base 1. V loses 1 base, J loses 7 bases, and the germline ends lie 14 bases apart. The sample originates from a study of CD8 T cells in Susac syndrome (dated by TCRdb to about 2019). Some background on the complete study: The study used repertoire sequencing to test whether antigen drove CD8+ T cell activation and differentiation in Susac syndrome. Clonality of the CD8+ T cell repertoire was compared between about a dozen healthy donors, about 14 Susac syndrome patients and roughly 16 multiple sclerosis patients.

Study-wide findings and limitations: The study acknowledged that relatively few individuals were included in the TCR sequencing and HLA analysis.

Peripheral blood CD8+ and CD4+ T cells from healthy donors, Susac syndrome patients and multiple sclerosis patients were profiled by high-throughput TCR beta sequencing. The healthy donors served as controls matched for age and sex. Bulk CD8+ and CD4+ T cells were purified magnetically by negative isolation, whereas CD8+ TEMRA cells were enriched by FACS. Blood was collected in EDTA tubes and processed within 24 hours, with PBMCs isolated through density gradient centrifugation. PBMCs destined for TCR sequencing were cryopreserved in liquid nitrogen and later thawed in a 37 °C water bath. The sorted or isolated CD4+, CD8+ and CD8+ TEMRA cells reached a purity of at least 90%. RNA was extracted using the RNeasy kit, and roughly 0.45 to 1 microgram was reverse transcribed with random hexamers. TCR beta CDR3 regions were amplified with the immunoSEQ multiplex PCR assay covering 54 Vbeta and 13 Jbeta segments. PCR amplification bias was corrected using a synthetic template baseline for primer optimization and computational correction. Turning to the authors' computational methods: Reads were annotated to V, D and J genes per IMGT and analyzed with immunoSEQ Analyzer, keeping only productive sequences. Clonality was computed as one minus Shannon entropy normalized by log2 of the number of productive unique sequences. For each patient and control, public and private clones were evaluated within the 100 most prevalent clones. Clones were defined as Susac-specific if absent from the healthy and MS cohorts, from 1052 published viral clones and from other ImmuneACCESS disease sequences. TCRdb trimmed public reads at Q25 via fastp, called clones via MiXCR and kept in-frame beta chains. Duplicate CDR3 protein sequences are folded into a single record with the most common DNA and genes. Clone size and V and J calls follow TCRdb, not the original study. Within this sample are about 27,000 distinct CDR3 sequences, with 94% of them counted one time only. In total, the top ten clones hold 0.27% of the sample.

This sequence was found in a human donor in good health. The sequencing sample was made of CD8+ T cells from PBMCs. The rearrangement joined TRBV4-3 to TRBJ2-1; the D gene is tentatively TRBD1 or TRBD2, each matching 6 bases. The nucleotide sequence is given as TGCGCCAGCAGCCAAGTGAGACGGGGGCTGAATGAGCAGTTCTTC. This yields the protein CASSQVRRGLNEQFF.